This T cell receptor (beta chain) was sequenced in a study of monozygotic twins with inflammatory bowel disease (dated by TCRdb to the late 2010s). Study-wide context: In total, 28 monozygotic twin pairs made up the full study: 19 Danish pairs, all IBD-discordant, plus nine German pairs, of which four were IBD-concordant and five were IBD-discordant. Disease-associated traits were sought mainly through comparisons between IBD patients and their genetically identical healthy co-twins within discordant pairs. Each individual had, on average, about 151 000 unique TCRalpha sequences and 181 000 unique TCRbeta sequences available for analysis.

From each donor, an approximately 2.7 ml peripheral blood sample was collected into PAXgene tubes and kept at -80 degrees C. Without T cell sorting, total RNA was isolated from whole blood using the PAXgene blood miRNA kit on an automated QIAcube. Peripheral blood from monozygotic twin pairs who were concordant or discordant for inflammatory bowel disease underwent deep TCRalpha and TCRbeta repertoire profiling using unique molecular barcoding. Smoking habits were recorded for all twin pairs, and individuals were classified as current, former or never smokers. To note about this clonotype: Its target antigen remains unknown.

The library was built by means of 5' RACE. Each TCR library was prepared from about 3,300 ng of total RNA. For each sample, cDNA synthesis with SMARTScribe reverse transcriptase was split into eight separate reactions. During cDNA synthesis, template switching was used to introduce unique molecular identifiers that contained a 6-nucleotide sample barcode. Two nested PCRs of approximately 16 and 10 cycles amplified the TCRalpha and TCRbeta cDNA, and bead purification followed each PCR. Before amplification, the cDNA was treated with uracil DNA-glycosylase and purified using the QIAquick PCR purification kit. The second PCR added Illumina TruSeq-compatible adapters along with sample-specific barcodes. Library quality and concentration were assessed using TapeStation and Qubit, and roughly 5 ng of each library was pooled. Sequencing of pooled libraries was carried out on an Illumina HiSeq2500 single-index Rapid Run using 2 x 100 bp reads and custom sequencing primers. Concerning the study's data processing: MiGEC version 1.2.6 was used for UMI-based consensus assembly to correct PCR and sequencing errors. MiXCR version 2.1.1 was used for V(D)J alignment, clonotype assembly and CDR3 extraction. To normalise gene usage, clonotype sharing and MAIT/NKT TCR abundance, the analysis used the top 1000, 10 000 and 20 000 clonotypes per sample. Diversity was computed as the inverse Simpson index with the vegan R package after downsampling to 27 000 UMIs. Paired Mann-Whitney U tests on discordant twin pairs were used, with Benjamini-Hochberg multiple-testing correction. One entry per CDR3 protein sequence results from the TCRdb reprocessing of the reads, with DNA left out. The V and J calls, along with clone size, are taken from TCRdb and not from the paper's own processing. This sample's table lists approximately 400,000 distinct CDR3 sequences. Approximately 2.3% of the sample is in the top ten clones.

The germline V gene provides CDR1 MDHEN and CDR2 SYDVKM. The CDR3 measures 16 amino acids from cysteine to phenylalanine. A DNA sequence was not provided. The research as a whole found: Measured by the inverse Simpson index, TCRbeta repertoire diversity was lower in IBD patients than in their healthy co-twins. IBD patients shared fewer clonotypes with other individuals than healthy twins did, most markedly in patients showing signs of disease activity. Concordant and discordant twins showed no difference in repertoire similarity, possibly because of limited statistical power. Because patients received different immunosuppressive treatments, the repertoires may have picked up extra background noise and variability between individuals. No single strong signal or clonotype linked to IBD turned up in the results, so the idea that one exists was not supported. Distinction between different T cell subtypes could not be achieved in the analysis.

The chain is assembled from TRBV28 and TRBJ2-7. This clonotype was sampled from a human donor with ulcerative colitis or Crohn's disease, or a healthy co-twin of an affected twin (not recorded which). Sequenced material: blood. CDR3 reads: CASSSSMTYRTYEQYF.